This is a list of T cell receptor beta chains from one sample in a study of Ad26.COV2.S vaccination and SARS-CoV-2 variants. TCRdb keeps only in-frame clones here, not all; method: immunoSEQ multiplex PCR. The sample yields 400,000 to 450,000 clones, 90% seen once. The material sequenced was peripheral blood, taken in a trial of Ad26.COV2.S vaccine versus placebo. These receptors were collected from a person aged 18-65 years who received the Ad26.COV2.S COVID-19 vaccine or a placebo. CDR3s include the opening cysteine and the closing phenylalanine or tryptophan. Fields, in order: V gene, J gene, clone size, D gene, CDR3 DNA, CDR3 protein. A D gene is named only where the DNA matches it firmly. Rows give clone size only sometimes, using once, few, many, or a class for an expanded clone.

TRBV15,TRBJ2-1,NA,NA,TGTGCCACCAGCAGAGATCGAGCGGCGGAGGGGGAGCAGTTCTTC,CATSRDRAAEGEQFF
TRBV12-2,TRBJ2-3,once,NA,TGTGCAAGTCGCTTAGAGAAACTAGCGGGAGGAAGCACAGATACGCAGTATTTT,CASRLEKLAGGSTDTQYF
TRBV7-9,TRBJ2-5,NA,TRBD1,TGTGCCAGCAGCTTCCCCCGGGACAGAAAAGAGACCCAGTACTTC,CASSFPRDRKETQYF
TRBV5-4,TRBJ2-5,NA,NA,TGTGCCAGCAGCCAACCAGGGACACAGCAAGAGACCCAGTACTTC,CASSQPGTQQETQYF
TRBV7-7,TRBJ2-6,NA,NA,TGTGCTAGCAGCCCTAGAACAGGTGGGGCCAACGTCCTGACTTTC,CASSPRTGGANVLTF
TRBV7-9,TRBJ1-2,NA,NA,TGTGCCAGCAGCTTGAACAGGGTTGCGTACGATGACTACACCTTC,CASSLNRVAYDDYTF
TRBV10-2,TRBJ1-1,NA,NA,TGCGCCAGACAACAGGAGATGAACACTGAAGCTTTCTTT,CARQQEMNTEAFF
TRBV27,TRBJ1-5,NA,NA,TGTGCCAGCAGTTTAAACCCAGGGGATGGCAATCAGCCCCAGCATTTT,CASSLNPGDGNQPQHF
TRBV19,TRBJ2-1,once,TRBD1,TGTGCCAGTAGTAGACGACAGGGGGATGAGCAGTTCTTC,CASSRRQGDEQFF
TRBV7-3,TRBJ2-7,NA,NA,TGTGCCAGCAGCTTGGCTAGCGACTCCTACGAGCAGTACTTC,CASSLASDSYEQYF
TRBV3-1/TRBV3-2,TRBJ2-1,NA,NA,TGTGCCAGCAGAAGGGAGTCCTGGCATCCCGAGCAGTTCTTC,CASRRESWHPEQFF
TRBV7-8,TRBJ2-5,NA,TRBD1,TGTGCCAGCAGCCCACGGGACAGGGCAGCGGACGGGTACTTC,CASSPRDRAADGYF
TRBV18,TRBJ2-1,NA,TRBD1,TGTGCCAGCTCACCACCGGGGGAACAGGGGGCGAGGGAGTTCTTC,CASSPPGEQGAREFF
TRBV7-2,TRBJ1-4,NA,NA,TGTGCCAGCAGCTCCGTCGGGGAAAAACTGTTTTTT,CASSSVGEKLFF
TRBV30,TRBJ1-1,NA,NA,TGTGCCTGGAGTGTCCGGCGTAGAGAAGCTTTCTTT,CAWSVRRREAFF
TRBV9,TRBJ1-2,NA,NA,TGTGCCAGCAGCGCCGACTATGGCTACACCTTC,CASSADYGYTF
TRBV24-1,TRBJ1-1,NA,NA,TGTGCCACCAGTGATTTGAGGCAAAAAGGGGGAATGAACACTGAAGCTTTCTTT,CATSDLRQKGGMNTEAFF
TRBV18,TRBJ1-2,few,NA,TGTGCCAGCTCTATCCCGACAGCGGTTAACTATGGCTACACCTTC,CASSIPTAVNYGYTF
TRBV6-5,TRBJ1-3,NA,NA,TGTGCCAGCACGAGGGGGTTAAGCTCTGGAAACACCATATATTTT,CASTRGLSSGNTIYF
TRBV9,TRBJ2-1,NA,NA,TGTGCCAGCAGCGAAACAGGGATGGGGTACAATGAGCAGTTCTTC,CASSETGMGYNEQFF
TRBV27,TRBJ2-6,NA,TRBD1,TGTGCCAGCAGTTTAACAGGGGGCGCTGGGGCCAACGTCCTGACTTTC,CASSLTGGAGANVLTF
TRBV3-1/TRBV3-2,TRBJ1-6,NA,NA,TGTGCCAGCAGCCAAGAGCTTTCACCCCTCCACTTT,CASSQELSPLHF
TRBV6-5,TRBJ2-7,NA,TRBD2,TGTGCCAGCAGCGAGCGGGAGTTCAAGGACGAGCAGTACTTC,CASSEREFKDEQYF
TRBV12-5,TRBJ1-1,NA,NA,TGTGCTAGTGGTTTGGAAGCGAACACTGAAGCTTTCTTT,CASGLEANTEAFF
TRBV5-1,TRBJ2-3,NA,NA,TGCGCCAGCAGCTTGGTCGGGGCAGAGGGCGATACGCAGTATTTT,CASSLVGAEGDTQYF
TRBV19,TRBJ2-2,NA,NA,TGTGCCAGTAACCCATACACGAACACCGGGGAGCTGTTTTTT,CASNPYTNTGELFF
TRBV19,TRBJ2-7,NA,TRBD1,TGTGCCAGTAGTACAGGGGGCCCCTACGAGCAGTACTTC,CASSTGGPYEQYF
TRBV7-2,TRBJ1-2,NA,TRBD1,TGTGCCAGCGGGGGACAGGGGGCCTCTAACTATGGCTACACCTTC,CASGGQGASNYGYTF
TRBV19,TRBJ1-2,once,NA,TGTGCCAGTAGTATCCGCCAGGCTAACTATGGCTACACCTTC,CASSIRQANYGYTF
TRBV7-3,TRBJ2-7,NA,NA,TGTGCCAGCAGCTTGCAGGGGGGATACGAGCAGTACTTC,CASSLQGGYEQYF
TRBV7-2,TRBJ2-7,NA,NA,TGTGCCAGCAGCTTTAGCGGCCAGAGCTCCTACGAGCAGTACTTC,CASSFSGQSSYEQYF
TRBV5-1,TRBJ1-2,once,NA,TGCGCCAGCAGCGAGGAGGGTGGGGGTATTAACTATGGCTACACCTTC,CASSEEGGGINYGYTF
TRBV15,TRBJ2-1,NA,TRBD2,TGTGCCACCAGCAGAGATTTCGCTAGCGGGAGCTCGAATGAGCAGTTCTTC,CATSRDFASGSSNEQFF
TRBV6-5,TRBJ2-7,NA,TRBD1,TGTGCCAGCAGCCCCGGACAGGGGAGACAGTACTTC,CASSPGQGRQYF
TRBV10-3,TRBJ2-7,NA,TRBD2,TGTGCCATCAGTGATGGCCAGCGGGAGGGCGACGAGCAGTACTTC,CAISDGQREGDEQYF
TRBV7-9,TRBJ2-5,NA,TRBD2,TGTGCCAGCGGACTAGCGGGAGGCCGAGAGACCCAGTACTTC,CASGLAGGRETQYF
TRBV20-1,TRBJ1-1,NA,NA,TGCAGTGCTAGTAACAGGCTAACCACTGAAGCTTTCTTT,CSASNRLTTEAFF
TRBV7-8,TRBJ2-7,NA,TRBD2,TGTGCCAGCAGATCTAGCGGGAGAGGCTCCTACGAGCAGTACTTC,CASRSSGRGSYEQYF
TRBV7-9,TRBJ2-7,NA,TRBD1,TGTGCCAGCAGCCGAGAGGACAGGGGAGCCTACGAGCAGTACTTC,CASSREDRGAYEQYF
TRBV3-1/TRBV3-2,TRBJ2-1,NA,NA,TGTGCCAGCACCGCGACGGGGGAGCAGTTCTTC,CASTATGEQFF
TRBV24-1,TRBJ2-3,NA,NA,TGTGCCACCAGCCAGGACAGCACAGATACGCAGTATTTT,CATSQDSTDTQYF
TRBV19,TRBJ2-1,NA,TRBD2,TGTGCCAGTAGTTGGACTAGCGGGAGTATCCATGAGCAGTTCTTC,CASSWTSGSIHEQFF
TRBV28,TRBJ1-1,NA,NA,TGTGCCAGCAGTGACGCGGGGGGTCAAATGTTGTACACTGAAGCTTTCTTT,CASSDAGGQMLYTEAFF
TRBV3-1/TRBV3-2,TRBJ2-3,NA,NA,TGTGCCAGCAGCCAAGAGGGGGCAGATACGCAGTATTTT,CASSQEGADTQYF
TRBV10-3,TRBJ1-2,once,TRBD1,TGTGCCATCAGTGATGACAGGGGCAACTATGGCTACACCTTC,CAISDDRGNYGYTF
TRBV15,TRBJ1-3,NA,NA,TGTGCCACCAGCAGAGAGCCGGAGCCTAGGGCGGTTGGAAACACCATATATTTT,CATSREPEPRAVGNTIYF
TRBV28,TRBJ2-3,NA,NA,TGTGCCAGCAGTTTACAGGGTGCGGATACGCAGTATTTT,CASSLQGADTQYF
TRBV18,TRBJ2-2,NA,NA,TGTGCCAGCTCACCACCGTTGTCAGGGAAGAACACCGGGGAGCTGTTTTTT,CASSPPLSGKNTGELFF
TRBV29-1,TRBJ2-7,NA,NA,TGCAGCGTTTTGGGTCAAGGTTGGGGGGAGCAGTACTTC,CSVLGQGWGEQYF
TRBV11-2,TRBJ2-2,NA,NA,TGTGCCAGCAGCTCCCCCTCAACTAAGACCACCACTTTAGACGGGGAGCTGTTTTTT,CASSSPSTKTTTLDGELFF
TRBV7-9,TRBJ2-2,NA,NA,TGTGCCAGCAGCTCGTGGGACGTTACCGGGGAGCTGTTTTTT,CASSSWDVTGELFF
TRBV29-1,TRBJ2-3,NA,TRBD2,TGCAGCGTGCGGGGGGGAGTAGATACGCAGTATTTT,CSVRGGVDTQYF
TRBV29-1,TRBJ1-1,NA,TRBD1,TGCAGCGTTGAAACCGGGACAGGGGGGACTGAAGCTTTCTTT,CSVETGTGGTEAFF
TRBV19,TRBJ1-2,NA,NA,TGTGCCAGTAGTATAGTCGGGCAGCTTAACTATGGCTACACCTTC,CASSIVGQLNYGYTF
TRBV7-2,TRBJ2-7,once,NA,TGTGCCAGCAGCCCCCCTTTGAGCGAATTGAGCTCCTACGAGCAGTACTTC,CASSPPLSELSSYEQYF
TRBV3-1/TRBV3-2,TRBJ2-3,NA,TRBD2,TGTGCCAGCAGCCGAGGACTAGGGCCAGATACGCAGTATTTT,CASSRGLGPDTQYF
TRBV6-2/TRBV6-3,TRBJ2-6,NA,NA,TGTGCCAGCAGTTACTCCTTAGAATCTGGGGCCAACGTCCTGACTTTC,CASSYSLESGANVLTF
TRBV19,TRBJ2-7,NA,NA,TGTGCCACCCAACCCGGGAATAAGGGATACGAGCAGTACTTC,CATQPGNKGYEQYF
TRBV7-5,TRBJ2-7,NA,NA,TGTGTCAGAACCCGGGACAACCCAAAAAGGGAGCAGTACTTC,CVRTRDNPKREQYF